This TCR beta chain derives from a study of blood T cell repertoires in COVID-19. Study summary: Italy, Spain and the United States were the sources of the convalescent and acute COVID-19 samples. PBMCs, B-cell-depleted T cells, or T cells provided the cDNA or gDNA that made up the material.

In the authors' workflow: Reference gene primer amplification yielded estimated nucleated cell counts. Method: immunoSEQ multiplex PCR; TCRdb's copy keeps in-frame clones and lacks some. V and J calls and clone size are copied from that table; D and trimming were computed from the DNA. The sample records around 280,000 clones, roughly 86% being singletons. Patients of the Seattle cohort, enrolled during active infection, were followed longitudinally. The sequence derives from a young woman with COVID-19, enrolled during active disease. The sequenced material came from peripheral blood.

The CDR3 sequence is CSAVQGTEAFF. The CDR3 coding sequence is TGCAGCGCGGTACAGGGGACTGAAGCTTTCTTT. The J gene is TRBJ1-1, the V gene TRBV29-1; 7 bases agree with TRBD1. Germline loops: CDR1 SQVTM, CDR2 ANQGSEA. V gave up 7 bases and J gave up 5 bases; unmatched junction bases: 4. CDR3 length: 11 amino acids. Full variable domain (outside the CDR3, taken from reference TRBV29-1 and TRBJ1-1): SAVISQKPSRDICQRGTSLTIQCQVDSQVTMMFWYRQQPGQSLTLIATANQGSEATYESGFVIDKFPISRPNLTFSTLTVSNMSPEDSSIYLCSAVQGTEAFFGQGTRLTVV.